Reported below is one T cell receptor beta chain. Its target is not known. The V gene end was trimmed by 0 bases and the J gene end by 3 bases; junction bases not matched to a gene: 9. The CDR3 contains 18 residues. Germline V gives CDR1 LGHNA, CDR2 YSLEER. These data are taken from a study of cytomegalovirus exposure and HLA in healthy donors. Study-level results: Rare sequences made up most TCRs, while some public TCRs were found in many donors.

The PCR made use of 60 Vbeta and 13 Jbeta primers. Data came from immunoSEQ multiplex PCR; TCRdb stores just in-frame clones and leaves some out. The table lists roughly 190,000 clones, more than 75% of them singletons. The TCR sequence derives from a woman younger than 30 in good health and CMV-seronegative. The sequenced material came from PBMCs. The chain uses TRBV4-3 and TRBJ2-7; 12 bases align to TRBD2. CDR3 residues: CASSQDVGLAGRSYEQYF. The CDR3 nucleotides read TGCGCCAGCAGCCAAGATGTGGGACTAGCGGGTCGAAGCTACGAGCAGTACTTC.